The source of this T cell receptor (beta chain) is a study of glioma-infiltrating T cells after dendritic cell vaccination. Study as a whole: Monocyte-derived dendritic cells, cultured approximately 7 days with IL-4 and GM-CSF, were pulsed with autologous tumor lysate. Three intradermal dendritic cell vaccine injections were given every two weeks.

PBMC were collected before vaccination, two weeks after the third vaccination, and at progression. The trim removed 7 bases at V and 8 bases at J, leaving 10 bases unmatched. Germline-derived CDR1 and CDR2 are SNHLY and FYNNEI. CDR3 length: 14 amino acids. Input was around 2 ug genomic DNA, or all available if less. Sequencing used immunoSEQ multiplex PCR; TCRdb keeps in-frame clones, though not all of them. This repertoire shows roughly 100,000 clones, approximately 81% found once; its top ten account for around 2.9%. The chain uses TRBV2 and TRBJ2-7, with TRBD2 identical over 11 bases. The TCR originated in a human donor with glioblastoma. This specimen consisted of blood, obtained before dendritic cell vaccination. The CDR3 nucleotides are TGTGCCAGCAACCGACTAGCGGGGACCATCCAGCAGTACTTC. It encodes CASNRLAGTIQQYF.